The text below deals with one T cell receptor beta chain. The germline V and J ends were trimmed by 0 bases and 5 bases, with 9 bases remaining between them. Germline V gene lookup returns CDR1 MGHRA and CDR2 YSYEKL. The CDR3 totals 14 residues. The data derive from a study of blood T cell repertoires in COVID-19. On the study more broadly: Samples taken during acute and convalescent COVID-19 were collected in the United States, Italy and Spain. PBMCs, B-cell-depleted T cells, or T cells provided the cDNA or gDNA that made up the material.

Per the original data handling: Reference gene primer amplification in the assay estimated nucleated cell counts. Method: immunoSEQ multiplex PCR; TCRdb's copy keeps in-frame clones and lacks some. V and J calls and clone size are those listed in that table; D and trimming were worked out from the DNA. The profile shows some 120,000 clones, about 83% of them singletons. The chain has TRBV4-1 and TRBJ2-3, with D possibly TRBD1 on 5 matching bases. The receptor comes from a human donor in a cohort sampled during active COVID-19. The sequenced material came from peripheral blood. CDR3 region: CASSQDTGRDTQYF. The CDR3 nucleotides read TGCGCCAGCAGCCAAGATACAGGTAGAGATACGCAGTATTTT.